The entry that follows covers one T cell receptor (beta chain) sequence. The record originates from a study of blood T cell repertoires in COVID-19. The wider study: Samples came from the United States, Italy and Spain, spanning acute and convalescent COVID-19. PBMCs, B-cell-depleted T cells, or T cells provided the cDNA or gDNA that made up the material.

The CDR3 length is 13 residues. The V gene's germline CDR1 is SGHDN and CDR2 FVKESK. V was pared by 0 bases and J by 11 bases, with 13 bases between. As handled by the study authors: Nucleated cell counts were estimated from reference gene primer amplification. Produced via immunoSEQ multiplex PCR; TCRdb's table is partial and in-frame only. V and J calls and clone size are copied from that table; D and trimming were computed from the DNA. Among 200,000 or so clones, approximately 81% were seen once, and the ten largest hold 8.5% to 12%. The V gene is TRBV14, the J gene TRBJ1-1; D not certain. Sequenced material: peripheral blood. The TCR was taken from a woman of 80 years or more with acute or convalescent COVID-19. The chain's CDR3 is CASSQDLWASAFF. The CDR3 nucleotides read TGTGCCAGCAGCCAAGATCTTTGGGCGTCGGCTTTCTTT.